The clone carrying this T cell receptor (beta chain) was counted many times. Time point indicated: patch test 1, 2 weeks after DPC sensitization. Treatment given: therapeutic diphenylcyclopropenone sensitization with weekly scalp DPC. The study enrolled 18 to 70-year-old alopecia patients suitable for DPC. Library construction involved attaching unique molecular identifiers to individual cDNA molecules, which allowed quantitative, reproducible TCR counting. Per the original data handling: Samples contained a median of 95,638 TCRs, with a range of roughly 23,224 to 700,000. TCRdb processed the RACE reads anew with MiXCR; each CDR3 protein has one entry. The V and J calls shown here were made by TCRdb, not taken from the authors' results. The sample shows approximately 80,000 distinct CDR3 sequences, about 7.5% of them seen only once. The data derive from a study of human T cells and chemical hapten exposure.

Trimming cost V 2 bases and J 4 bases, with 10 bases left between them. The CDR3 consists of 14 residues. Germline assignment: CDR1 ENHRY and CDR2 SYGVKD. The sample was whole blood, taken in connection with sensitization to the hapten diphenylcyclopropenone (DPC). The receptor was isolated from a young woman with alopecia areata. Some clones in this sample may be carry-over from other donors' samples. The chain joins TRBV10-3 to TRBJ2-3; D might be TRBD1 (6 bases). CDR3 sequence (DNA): TGTGCCATCAGTGAGACTTCAGGGGCAGATACGCAGTATTTT. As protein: CAISETSGADTQYF.